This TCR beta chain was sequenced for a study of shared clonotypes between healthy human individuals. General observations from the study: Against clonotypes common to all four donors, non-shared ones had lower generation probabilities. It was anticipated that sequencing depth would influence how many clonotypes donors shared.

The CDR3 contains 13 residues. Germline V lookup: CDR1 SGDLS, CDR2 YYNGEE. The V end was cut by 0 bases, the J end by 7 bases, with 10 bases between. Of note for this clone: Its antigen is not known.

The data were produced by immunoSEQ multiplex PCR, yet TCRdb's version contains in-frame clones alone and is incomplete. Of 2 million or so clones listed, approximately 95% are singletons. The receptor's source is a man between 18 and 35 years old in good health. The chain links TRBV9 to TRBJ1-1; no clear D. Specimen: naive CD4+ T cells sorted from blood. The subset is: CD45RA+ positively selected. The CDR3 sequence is CASSVAWVGEAFF. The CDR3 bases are TGTGCCAGCAGCGTAGCCTGGGTGGGTGAAGCTTTCTTT.